This entry lists 22 T cell receptor beta chains sequenced from one sample in a study of control samples from healthy donors and cancer patients. Clones were read by immunoSEQ multiplex PCR, and TCRdb kept only the in-frame ones, dropping some. The table has 190,000 or so clones, approximately 95% seen once. The source material was blood. These receptors were obtained from a man aged 18 to 35 in good health.

This chain links TRBV4-1 with TRBJ1-1, with D possibly being TRBD1 (5 bases). CDR1 and CDR2 from the germline V gene are MGHRA and YSYEKL. CDR3 length: 17 amino acids. The ends were cut back, 0 bases at V and 2 bases at J, with 16 bases in the middle. CDR3 DNA: TGCGCCAGCAGCCAAGATACCCCCCAGGGATCCAACACTGAAGCTTTCTTT. Translation: CASSQDTPQGSNTEAFF.

The rearrangement links TRBV24-1 to TRBJ2-3; tentatively, D is TRBD1 (5 bases). Germline CDR1 reads KGHDR; CDR2 reads SFDVKD. With 3 bases removed from V and 1 base from J, the gap between germline ends came to 25 bases. The CDR3 is 20 amino acids. The CDR3 protein is CATSDPNQGASRRGTDTQYF. The CDR3 DNA sequence: TGTGCCACCAGTGATCCGAACCAAGGGGCCTCGAGGCGAGGCACAGATACGCAGTATTTT.

The J gene is TRBJ1-2, the V gene TRBV12-3 or TRBV12-4; tentative D call: TRBD1 (5 bases). The CDR3 has 11 amino acids. Trimming took off 7 bases at V and 8 bases at J, with 11 bases between the two ends. CDR3: CASKRGFGYTF. The DNA of the CDR3 is TGTGCCAGCAAGAGGGGTTTCGGCTACACCTTC.

The chain uses TRBV2 and TRBJ1-6; D is unresolved. Germline loops: CDR1 SNHLY, CDR2 FYNNEI. CDR3 size: 13 residues. Trimming took 6 bases from V and 4 from J, leaving 7 bases between them. This CDR3 is CASRAEYNSPLHF. CDR3 DNA sequence: TGTGCCAGCAGGGCGGAATATAATTCACCCCTCCACTTT.

There are a few counts of this clone. The CDR3 DNA is TGTGCCAGCAGCCTGAGGTTTTTTGGGTACACTAATGAAAAACTGTTTTTT. Its protein product is CASSLRFFGYTNEKLFF. This chain joins TRBV5-6 and TRBJ1-4, with unresolved D. The CDR3 has 17 residues. Germline CDR1 reads SGHDT; CDR2 reads YYEEEE. V gave up 4 bases and J gave up 2 bases, with 18 bases separating them.

The chain recombines TRBV3-1 (or the pseudogene TRBV3-2) with TRBJ1-2; no firm D call. V was pared by 5 bases and J by 8 bases, with 9 bases between. CDR1 and CDR2 from the germline V gene are LGHDT and YNNKEL (reference sequence). The CDR3 runs to 11 residues. The CDR3, as DNA: TGTGCCAGCAGCAGCCGAGGAGGCTACACCTTC. Translated: CASSSRGGYTF.

Worth noting for this clone: This same CDR3 is encoded by further DNA sequences in the sample. V is TRBV7-2 and J is TRBJ2-1; 8 bases map to TRBD1. V shed 2 bases, J shed 4 bases, and the junction held 4 bases outside the gene matches. This CDR3 comprises 15 residues. Germline V gene data show CDR1 as SGHTA and CDR2 as FQGNSA. The CDR3 nucleotides are TGTGCCAGCAGCTTACGGACAGGGCAGTACAATGAGCAGTTCTTC. It codes for CASSLRTGQYNEQFF.

The V gene is TRBV18, the J gene TRBJ1-2; D perhaps matches TRBD1 (5 bases). This CDR3 has 15 amino acids. CDR1 KGHSH and CDR2 LQKENI come from the germline V gene. Trimming left V 2 bases short and J 5 bases short, with 15 bases between. The CDR3, as DNA: TGTGCCAGCTCACCAAGACAAGGGGTGGAGTATGGCTACACCTTC. Amino acid sequence: CASSPRQGVEYGYTF.

CDR3 bases: TGTGCCAGTAGTATAGATCTTTTTGACAGGGGGAATTCACCCCTCCACTTT. Translated: CASSIDLFDRGNSPLHF. This chain connects TRBV19 to TRBJ1-6; 9 bases match TRBD1. Trimming took 0 bases from V and 7 from J; bases not matched to a gene: 7. The V gene's germline CDR1 is LNHDA and CDR2 SQIVND (reference sequence). This CDR3 is 17 amino acids long.

J is TRBJ1-1 and V is TRBV7-9; 8 nucleotides line up with TRBD1. Losses at the gene ends were 6 bases for V and 10 bases for J; bases not matched to a gene: 13. The CDR3 length is 14 residues. Per the germline V gene, CDR1 is SEHNR and CDR2 is FQNEAQ (reference sequence). This chain's CDR3 is CASSPDRAYRGAFF. The CDR3, as DNA: TGTGCCAGCAGTCCGGACAGGGCGTATCGAGGAGCTTTCTTT.

The rearrangement joins TRBV14 to TRBJ1-5; D is uncertain. Trimming shortened V by 2 bases and J by 3 bases, and 5 bases separated the two germline ends. Germline-derived CDR1 and CDR2 are SGHDN and FVKESK. The CDR3 is 13 residues long. The CDR3 region is CASSQSSNQPQHF. CDR3 DNA: TGTGCCAGCAGCCAATCCTCCAATCAGCCCCAGCATTTT.

The rearrangement uses TRBV19 and TRBJ2-5, with a weak D call TRBD1 (6 bases). The CDR3 is 13 amino acids. Trimming removed 5 bases at V and 2 bases at J, with 9 bases between. Per germline, CDR1 LNHDA and CDR2 SQIVND (reference sequence). CDR3 sequence reads: CASSVTGQETQYF. The CDR3 DNA is TGTGCCAGTAGTGTCACAGGGCAAGAGACCCAGTACTTC. The full variable domain, in which reference TRBV19 and TRBJ2-5 provide the parts outside the CDR3, is DGGITQSPKYLFRKEGQNVTLSCEQNLNHDAMYWYRQDPGQGLRLIYYSQIVNDFQKGDIAEGYSVSREKKESFPLTVTSAQKNPTAFYLCASSVTGQETQYFGPGTRLLVL.

The genes are TRBV6-6 and TRBJ2-5, with D perhaps matching TRBD2 (7 bases). The V gene's germline CDR1 is MNHNY and CDR2 SVGAGI (reference sequence). The CDR3 is made up of 14 amino acids. The ends were cut back, 0 bases at V and 5 bases at J, with 10 bases in the middle. The CDR3 DNA sequence: TGTGCCAGCAGTTACTCGGAGGGGGGGGAGACCCAGTACTTC. Protein: CASSYSEGGETQYF.

This chain links TRBV3-1 (or the pseudogene TRBV3-2) with TRBJ1-2; 9 bases align to TRBD1. This CDR3 comprises 15 residues. The V segment lost 3 bases and the J segment 7 bases; nucleotides outside the gene matches: 9. The germline gives CDR1 LGHDT, CDR2 YNNKEL (reference sequence). The CDR3 loop is CASSHAQGAVFGYTF. CDR3 bases: TGTGCCAGCAGCCATGCACAGGGGGCAGTCTTTGGCTACACCTTC.

CDR3: CASRRTSGGANEQFF. Written as DNA, the CDR3 is TGTGCCAGCAGACGGACTAGCGGGGGGGCCAATGAGCAGTTCTTC. This chain uses TRBV6-5 with TRBJ2-1; 15 positions agree with TRBD2. The CDR3 spans 15 residues. The V segment lost 6 bases and the J segment 6 bases; nucleotides outside the gene matches: 3. Per the germline V gene, CDR1 is MNHEY and CDR2 is SVGAGI.

This chain uses TRBV30 with TRBJ2-7; a possible D gene is TRBD1 (6 bases). V was shortened by 7 bases and J by 5 bases, with 21 bases between the two germline ends. There are 14 residues in the CDR3. Per germline, CDR1 GTSNPN and CDR2 SVGIG (reference sequence). CDR3 coding DNA: TGTGCCTCCTCCCCCGCAGGGGCACCCAACGAGCAGTACTTC. Translated, it gives CASSPAGAPNEQYF.

This clone has just a few counts. The chain is built from TRBV6-6 and TRBJ1-5; D is undetermined. V lost 2 bases, J lost 3 bases, and 5 bases lay in between. CDR1 is MNHNY and CDR2 is SVGAGI in the germline V gene (reference sequence). This CDR3 is 13 amino acids long. The CDR3 coding sequence is TGTGCCAGCAGTTACGCCATCAATCAGCCCCAGCATTTT. Its translation: CASSYAINQPQHF.

This sequence joins TRBV27 and TRBJ2-2; no clear D gene. V lost 2 bases and J 6 bases, leaving 13 bases between the germline ends. CDR1 and CDR2 (germline): MNHEY, SMNVEV (reference sequence). This CDR3 spans 15 amino acids. The CDR3 loop is CASSLSPLPPGELFF. The CDR3 nucleotides are TGTGCCAGCAGTTTAAGTCCCCTACCCCCCGGGGAGCTGTTTTTT.

The V and J genes are TRBV5-1 and TRBJ2-6; D is uncertain. CDR1 is SGHRS, CDR2 YFSETQ, per germline. V lost 0 bases and J 0 bases, leaving 7 bases between the germline ends. The CDR3 loop spans 16 amino acids. In nucleotides, the CDR3 is TGCGCCAGCAGCTTGGCGGGTGGCTCTGGGGCCAACGTCCTGACTTTC. Its translation is CASSLAGGSGANVLTF.

The J gene is TRBJ1-3, the V gene TRBV28; weak D call: TRBD1 (6 bases). Trimming took 5 bases from V and 2 from J, leaving 7 bases between them. CDR1 and CDR2 (germline): MDHEN, SYDVKM. This CDR3 comprises 13 residues. CDR3 loop: CASSTGTGNTIYF. The CDR3, as DNA: TGTGCCAGCAGTACAGGGACTGGAAACACCATATATTTT.

This rearrangement joins TRBV4-2 to TRBJ1-5, with TRBD1 identical over 10 bases. This CDR3 region has 16 residues. The trim removed 6 bases at V and 3 bases at J, leaving 8 bases unmatched. Germline loops: CDR1 LGHNA, CDR2 YNFKEQ. For the CDR3, the DNA is TGTGCCAGCAGTCAATCCGGGACAGGGGACAATCAGCCCCAGCATTTT. This encodes CASSQSGTGDNQPQHF.

The rearrangement links TRBV4-2 to TRBJ2-7; a possible D gene is TRBD2 (5 bases). This CDR3 has 14 residues. With 0 bases removed from V and 3 bases from J, the gap between germline ends came to 9 bases. The V gene's germline CDR1 is LGHNA and CDR2 YNFKEQ. The CDR3 protein is CASSQDLAYYEQYF. As DNA, the CDR3 is TGTGCCAGCAGCCAAGATCTAGCCTACTACGAGCAGTACTTC.